This TCR beta chain originates from a study of blood T cell repertoires in COVID-19. Per the original methods: For nucleated cells, counts were estimated from reference gene primer amplification. Clones were read by immunoSEQ multiplex PCR, and TCRdb kept only the in-frame ones, dropping some. Clone size and the V and J calls come from that table; the DNA yielded D and trimming. The sample yields 250,000 to 300,000 clones, about 86% seen once. Trimming stripped 3 bases from V and 5 bases from J, with 14 bases between. Germline CDR1 is WSHSY and CDR2 is SAAADI. This CDR3 is built from 14 residues. During active infection, Seattle patients enrolled and were then monitored through disease.

Sequencing was done on a sample of peripheral blood. This TCR was sampled from a woman in her 70s with COVID-19, enrolled during active disease. The chain couples TRBV10-2 to TRBJ2-7; D might be TRBD1 (5 bases). Written as DNA, the CDR3 is TGCGCCAGCAGTGACTCTAGGGGTGGCCACGAGCAGTACTTC. Encoded protein: CASSDSRGGHEQYF.